These T cell receptor beta chains were read from a single sample in a study of T cells after yellow fever vaccination. TCRdb re-called the 5' RACE reads with MiXCR, one entry per CDR3 protein. The sample has 250,000 or so distinct CDR3 sequences, 6.9% seen once. This sample comprised CD4+ T cells sorted from PBMCs, obtained 15 days after the yellow fever booster vaccination. All receptors come from a man younger than 45 who received the YFV17D yellow fever vaccine. Both conserved end residues are part of each CDR3. The D gene is left open where the match is weak. Clone size, where shown, is once, few, many, or a class for clones that have expanded.

TRBD1	TRBV6-2/TRBV6-3	-	TRBJ1-5	14	CASSNGQEWTPQHF	TGTGCCAGCAGTAACGGACAGGAATGGACGCCCCAGCATTTT
-	TRBV7-9	many	TRBJ1-1	16	CASSSGGGSSQGEAFF	TGTGCCAGCAGCTCCGGGGGGGGATCGTCCCAGGGTGAAGCTTTCTTT
TRBD2	TRBV5-1	many	TRBJ2-3	15	CASSRAGGRADTQYF	TGCGCCAGCAGCCGAGCGGGAGGGCGCGCAGATACGCAGTATTTT
-	TRBV11-2	few	TRBJ1-2	12	CASSLEMDGYTF	TGTGCCAGCAGCCTCGAGATGGATGGCTACACCTTC
TRBD2	TRBV7-2	few	TRBJ2-1	16	CASSYSGVSSYNEQFF	TGTGCCAGCAGCTACAGCGGGGTGAGCTCCTACAATGAGCAGTTCTTC
TRBD2	TRBV29-1	few	TRBJ2-5	22	CSVEGSSEPSGKSGRNQETQYF	TGCAGCGTTGAAGGTTCCTCAGAGCCGTCGGGTAAAAGCGGGAGGAACCAAGAGACCCAGTACTTC
-	TRBV7-2	many	TRBJ2-2	12	CASSIMAGELFF	TGTGCCAGCAGCATTATGGCAGGGGAGCTGTTTTTT
-	TRBV20-1	-	TRBJ1-3	14	CSVRSGVGGNTIYF	TGCAGTGTCCGCTCAGGGGTTGGTGGAAACACCATATATTTT
TRBD2	TRBV20-1	few	TRBJ2-3	16	CSAQSPSGTITDTQYF	TGCAGTGCACAGAGTCCTAGCGGCACCATCACAGATACGCAGTATTTT
-	TRBV29-1	-	TRBJ1-5	14	CSVVTGNSNQPQHF	TGCAGCGTAGTAACAGGGAATAGCAATCAGCCCCAGCATTTT
TRBD2	TRBV5-1	few	TRBJ2-1	19	CASSLKYLAGGVTYNEQFF	TGCGCCAGCAGCTTGAAGTACCTAGCGGGTGGGGTCACCTACAATGAGCAGTTCTTC
TRBD1	TRBV20-1	few	TRBJ2-7	13	CSPSDRRAYEQYF	TGCAGCCCCTCGGACAGGCGGGCCTACGAGCAGTACTTC
-	TRBV29-1	many	TRBJ2-2	13	CSGSHKNTGELFF	TGCAGCGGAAGTCACAAGAACACCGGGGAGCTGTTTTTT
TRBD2	TRBV7-8	-	TRBJ2-1	18	CASITVALAAGTNNEQFF	TGTGCCAGCATCACAGTAGCTTTAGCGGCAGGGACTAACAATGAGCAGTTCTTC
-	TRBV5-4	-	TRBJ2-1	16	CASSLEGQGTYNEQFF	TGTGCCAGCAGCTTGGAGGGGCAGGGAACCTACAATGAGCAGTTCTTC
TRBD2	TRBV7-8	many	TRBJ2-3	17	CASSPTASGRSTDTQYF	TGTGCCAGCAGCCCGACCGCTAGCGGCAGAAGCACAGATACGCAGTATTTT
-	TRBV7-9	few	TRBJ2-1	12	CASSHESTVPFF	TGTGCCAGCAGCCATGAATCGACCGTTCCGTTCTTC
TRBD1	TRBV5-1	many	TRBJ1-2	13	CASSWTGTYGYTF	TGCGCCAGCAGCTGGACAGGCACCTATGGCTACACCTTC
TRBD2	TRBV7-9	few	TRBJ2-1	14	CASRDSGRAGEQFF	TGTGCCAGCAGGGATAGCGGGAGGGCCGGTGAGCAGTTCTTC